The entry that follows covers one T cell receptor (beta chain) sequence. Other DNA sequences of this sample code for an identical CDR3. This entry comes from a study of shared clonotypes between healthy human individuals. Replicate PCRs for sorted subsets used approximately 190 ng DNA; this equaled 25,000 to 30,000 T cell genomes. Profiling relied on immunoSEQ multiplex PCR, and the TCRdb table lists in-frame clones only, not all of them. The sample records approximately 2,300,000 clones, under 95% being singletons. This CDR3 is 14 amino acids long. After removal of 4 bases from V and 0 bases from J, the junction contained 3 bases not matched to a gene. Germline V gene sequence: CDR1 LNHDA, CDR2 SQIVND (reference sequence).

The sequence came from a man between 18 and 29 years old in good health. Some clones in this sample may be carry-over from other donors' samples. The rearrangement uses TRBV19 and TRBJ2-7; 7 bases are a match to TRBD2. Sequenced: naive CD4+ T cells from PBMCs. Documented subset: CD45RA+ positively selected. The CDR3 region has the DNA TGTGCCAGTAGTAGCGGCGGGGGCTCCTACGAGCAGTACTTC. Its protein product is CASSSGGGSYEQYF.